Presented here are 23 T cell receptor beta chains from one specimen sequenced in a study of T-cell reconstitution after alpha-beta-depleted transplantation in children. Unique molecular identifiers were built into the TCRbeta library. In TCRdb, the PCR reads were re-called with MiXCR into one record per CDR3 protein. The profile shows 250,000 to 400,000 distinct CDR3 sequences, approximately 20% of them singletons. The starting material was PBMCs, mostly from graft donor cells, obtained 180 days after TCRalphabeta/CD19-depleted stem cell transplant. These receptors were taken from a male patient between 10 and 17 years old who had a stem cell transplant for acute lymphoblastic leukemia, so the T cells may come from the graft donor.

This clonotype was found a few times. DNA of the CDR3: TGCAGCGTTGAAGATATGAGACTAGCGGGACGGGAGGGGACCCAGTACTTC. It encodes CSVEDMRLAGREGTQYF. The chain joins TRBV29-1 to TRBJ2-5, with 11 bases that match TRBD2. CDR3 length: 17 amino acids. V shed 0 bases, J shed 7 bases, and the junction held 13 bases outside the gene matches. Per germline, CDR1 SQVTM and CDR2 ANQGSEA.

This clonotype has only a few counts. For the CDR3, the DNA is TGCAGTGCTTCCGAGGGGCGCATCTATGGCTACACCTTC. Amino acids: CSASEGRIYGYTF. The genes are TRBV20-1 and TRBJ1-2; tentative D call: TRBD1 (5 bases). Germline-derived CDR1 and CDR2 are DFQATT and SNEGSKA (reference sequence). The length of the CDR3 is 13 residues. Trimming cost V 5 bases and J 4 bases, with 14 bases left between them.

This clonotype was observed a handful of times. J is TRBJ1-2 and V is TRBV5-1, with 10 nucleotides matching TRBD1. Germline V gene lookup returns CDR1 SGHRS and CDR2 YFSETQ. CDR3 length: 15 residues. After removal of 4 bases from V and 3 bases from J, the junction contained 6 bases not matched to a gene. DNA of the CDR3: TGCGCCAGCAGCCCGTGGACAGGGGGGTACTATGGCTACACCTTC. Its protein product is CASSPWTGGYYGYTF.

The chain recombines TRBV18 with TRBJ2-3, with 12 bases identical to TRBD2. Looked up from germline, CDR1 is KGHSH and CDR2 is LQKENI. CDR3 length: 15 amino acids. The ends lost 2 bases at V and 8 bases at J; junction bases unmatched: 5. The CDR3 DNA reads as TGTGCCAGCTCACCATCTAGCGGGAGGGCCTTTACGCAGTATTTT. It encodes CASSPSSGRAFTQYF.

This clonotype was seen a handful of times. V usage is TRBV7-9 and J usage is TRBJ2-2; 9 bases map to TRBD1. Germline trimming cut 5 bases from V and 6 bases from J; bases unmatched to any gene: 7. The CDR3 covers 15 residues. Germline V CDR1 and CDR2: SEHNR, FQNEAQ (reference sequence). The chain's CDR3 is CASSPWGQGSGELFF. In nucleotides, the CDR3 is TGTGCCAGCAGCCCTTGGGGACAGGGTTCCGGGGAGCTGTTTTTT.

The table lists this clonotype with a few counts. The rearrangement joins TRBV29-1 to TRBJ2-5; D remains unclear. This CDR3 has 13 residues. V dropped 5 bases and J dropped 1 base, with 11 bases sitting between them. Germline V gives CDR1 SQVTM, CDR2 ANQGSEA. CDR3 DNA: TGCAGCGTTCAGCACATCCTCCAAGAGACCCAGTACTTC. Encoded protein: CSVQHILQETQYF. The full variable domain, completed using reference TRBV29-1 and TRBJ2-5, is SAVISQKPSRDICQRGTSLTIQCQVDSQVTMMFWYRQQPGQSLTLIATANQGSEATYESGFVIDKFPISRPNLTFSTLTVSNMSPEDSSIYLCSVQHILQETQYFGPGTRLLVL.

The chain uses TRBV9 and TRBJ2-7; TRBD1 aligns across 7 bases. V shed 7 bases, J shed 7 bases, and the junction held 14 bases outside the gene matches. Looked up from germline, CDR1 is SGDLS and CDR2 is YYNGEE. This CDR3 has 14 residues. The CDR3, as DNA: TGTGCCAGCGGTGAGTGGGACAGCCCCAAGGAGCAGTACTTC. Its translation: CASGEWDSPKEQYF.

The CDR3 loop is CASSSERRATSEQYF. The CDR3 coding sequence is TGCGCCAGCAGCAGTGAACGCAGGGCAACTAGCGAGCAGTACTTC. V gene TRBV5-1 combines with J gene TRBJ2-7; D tentatively fits TRBD1 or TRBD2 (5 bases each). This CDR3 has 15 amino acids. The germline gives CDR1 SGHRS, CDR2 YFSETQ. V dropped 4 bases and J dropped 6 bases, with 20 bases sitting between them.

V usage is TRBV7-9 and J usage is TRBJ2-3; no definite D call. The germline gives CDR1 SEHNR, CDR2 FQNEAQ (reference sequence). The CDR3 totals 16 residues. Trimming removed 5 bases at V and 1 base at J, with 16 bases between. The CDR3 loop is CASSIPQAQRTDTQYF. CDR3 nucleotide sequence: TGTGCCAGCAGCATTCCGCAGGCGCAGCGCACAGATACGCAGTATTTT.

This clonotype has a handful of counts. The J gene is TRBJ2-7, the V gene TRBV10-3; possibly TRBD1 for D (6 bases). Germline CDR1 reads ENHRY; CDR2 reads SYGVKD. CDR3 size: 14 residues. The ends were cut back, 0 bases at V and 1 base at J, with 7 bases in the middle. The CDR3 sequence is CAISESTGSYEQYF. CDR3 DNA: TGTGCCATCAGTGAGTCAACAGGGTCCTACGAGCAGTACTTC.

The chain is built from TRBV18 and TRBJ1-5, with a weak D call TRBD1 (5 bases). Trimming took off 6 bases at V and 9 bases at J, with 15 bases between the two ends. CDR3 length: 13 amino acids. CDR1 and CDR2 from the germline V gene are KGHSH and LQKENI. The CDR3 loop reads CASSVQGLRPQHF. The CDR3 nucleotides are TGTGCCAGCTCCGTTCAGGGTCTACGGCCCCAGCATTTT.

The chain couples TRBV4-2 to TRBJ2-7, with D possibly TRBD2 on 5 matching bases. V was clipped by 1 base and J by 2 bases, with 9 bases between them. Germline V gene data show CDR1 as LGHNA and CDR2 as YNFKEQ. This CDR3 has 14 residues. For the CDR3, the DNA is TGTGCCAGCAGCCAAGCGGACTCCACCTACGAGCAGTACTTC. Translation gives CASSQADSTYEQYF.

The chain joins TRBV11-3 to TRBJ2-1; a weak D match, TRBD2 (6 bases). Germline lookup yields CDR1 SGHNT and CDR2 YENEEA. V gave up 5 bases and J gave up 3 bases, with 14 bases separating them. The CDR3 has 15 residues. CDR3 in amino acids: CASSAGPGHYNEQFF. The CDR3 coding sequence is TGTGCCAGCAGCGCGGGGCCAGGACACTACAATGAGCAGTTCTTC.

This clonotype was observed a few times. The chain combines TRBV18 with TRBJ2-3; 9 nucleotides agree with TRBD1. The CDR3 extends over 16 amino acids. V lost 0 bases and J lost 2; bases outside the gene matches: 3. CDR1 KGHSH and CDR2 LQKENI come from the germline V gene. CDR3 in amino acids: CASSPPGQGPTDTQYF. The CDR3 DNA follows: TGTGCCAGCTCACCACCGGGACAGGGCCCCACAGATACGCAGTATTTT.

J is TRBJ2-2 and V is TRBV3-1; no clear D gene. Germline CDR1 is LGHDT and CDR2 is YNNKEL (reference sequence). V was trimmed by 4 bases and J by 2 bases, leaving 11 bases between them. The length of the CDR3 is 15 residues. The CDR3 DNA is TGTGCCAGCAGCCTCCGCACCAGAAACACCGGGGAGCTGTTTTTT. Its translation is CASSLRTRNTGELFF.

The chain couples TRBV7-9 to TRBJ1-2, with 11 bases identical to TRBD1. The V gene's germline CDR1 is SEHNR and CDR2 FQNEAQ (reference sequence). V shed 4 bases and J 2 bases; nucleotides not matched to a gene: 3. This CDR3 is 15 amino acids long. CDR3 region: CASSWTGGPNYGYTF. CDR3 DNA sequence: TGTGCCAGCAGCTGGACAGGGGGCCCAAACTATGGCTACACCTTC.

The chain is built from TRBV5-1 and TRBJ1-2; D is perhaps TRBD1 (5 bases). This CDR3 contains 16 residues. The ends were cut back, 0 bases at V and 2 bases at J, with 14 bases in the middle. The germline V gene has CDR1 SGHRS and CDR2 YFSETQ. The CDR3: CASSLAGNFLNYGYTF. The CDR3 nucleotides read TGCGCCAGCAGCTTGGCAGGGAACTTCCTAAACTATGGCTACACCTTC.

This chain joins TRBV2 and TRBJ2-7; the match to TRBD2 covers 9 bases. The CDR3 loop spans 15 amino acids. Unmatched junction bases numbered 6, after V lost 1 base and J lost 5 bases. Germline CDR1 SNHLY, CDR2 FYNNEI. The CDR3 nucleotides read TGTGCCAGCAGTGAAGAATCTAGCGGGATCCACGAGCAGTACTTC. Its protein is CASSEESSGIHEQYF.

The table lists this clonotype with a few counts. The CDR3 spells CASSARGTLSYEQYF. CDR3 bases: TGTGCCAGCAGCGCCAGGGGGACCTTATCCTACGAGCAGTACTTC. The chain combines TRBV7-9 with TRBJ2-7, with 7 bases identical to TRBD1. This CDR3 region has 15 residues. The J segment lost 1 base and the V segment lost 5 bases, leaving 8 bases of the junction unmatched. Per the germline V gene, CDR1 is SEHNR and CDR2 is FQNEAQ (reference sequence).

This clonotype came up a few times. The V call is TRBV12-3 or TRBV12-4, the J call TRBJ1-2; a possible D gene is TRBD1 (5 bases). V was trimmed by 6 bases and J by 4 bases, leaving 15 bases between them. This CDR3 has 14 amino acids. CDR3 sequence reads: CASSARVFSYGYTF. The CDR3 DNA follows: TGTGCCAGCAGCGCCAGGGTCTTTTCCTATGGCTACACCTTC.

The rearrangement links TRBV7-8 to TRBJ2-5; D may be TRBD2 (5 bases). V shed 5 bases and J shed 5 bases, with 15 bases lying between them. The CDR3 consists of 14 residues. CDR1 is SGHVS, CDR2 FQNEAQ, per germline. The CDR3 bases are TGTGCCAGCAGCCCGATGTCGGGGAAGGAGACCCAGTACTTC. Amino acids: CASSPMSGKETQYF.

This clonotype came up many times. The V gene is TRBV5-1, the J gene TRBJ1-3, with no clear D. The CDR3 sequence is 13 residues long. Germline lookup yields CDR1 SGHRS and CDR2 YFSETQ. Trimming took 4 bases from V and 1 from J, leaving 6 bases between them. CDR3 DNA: TGCGCCAGCAGCCCCGGATCTGGAAACACCATATATTTT. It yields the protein CASSPGSGNTIYF.

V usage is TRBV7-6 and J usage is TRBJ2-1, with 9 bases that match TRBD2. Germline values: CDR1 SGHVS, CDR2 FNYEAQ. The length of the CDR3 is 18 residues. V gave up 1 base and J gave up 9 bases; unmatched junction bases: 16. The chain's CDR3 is CASSLGPLRIAGEGEQFF. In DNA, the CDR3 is TGTGCCAGCAGCTTAGGGCCCTTGAGGATAGCGGGAGAGGGTGAGCAGTTCTTC. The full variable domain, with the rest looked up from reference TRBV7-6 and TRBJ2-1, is GAGVSQSPRYKVTKRGQDVALRCDPISGHVSLYWYRQALGQGPEFLTYFNYEAQQDKSGLPNDRFSAERPEGSISTLTIQRTEQRDSAMYRCASSLGPLRIAGEGEQFFGPGTRLTVL.